This TCR beta chain was identified in a study of immune cell composition in non-small cell lung cancer. Study outcomes and limitations: Dominant in vivo tumour-associated clones were not shown to share tumour-reactive sequences.

To note about this clone: Its antigen remains unidentified.

The CDR3 runs to 13 residues. Looked up from germline, CDR1 is MNHNS and CDR2 is SASEGT. The V gene end was trimmed by 4 bases and the J gene end by 10 bases; junction bases not matched to a gene: 8. The method was immunoSEQ multiplex PCR; TCRdb's version includes in-frame clones alone and lacks a portion of them. The table shows around 6,000 clones, with roughly 78% occurring only once. The receptor was isolated from a human donor with non-small cell lung cancer. The chain recombines TRBV6-1 with TRBJ1-2; 8 bases map to TRBD1. Sequences were obtained from lung tumor tissue. DNA of the CDR3: TGTGCCAGCAGTGTGGACAGGGCCAGCCCCTACACCTTC. Translating gives CASSVDRASPYTF.